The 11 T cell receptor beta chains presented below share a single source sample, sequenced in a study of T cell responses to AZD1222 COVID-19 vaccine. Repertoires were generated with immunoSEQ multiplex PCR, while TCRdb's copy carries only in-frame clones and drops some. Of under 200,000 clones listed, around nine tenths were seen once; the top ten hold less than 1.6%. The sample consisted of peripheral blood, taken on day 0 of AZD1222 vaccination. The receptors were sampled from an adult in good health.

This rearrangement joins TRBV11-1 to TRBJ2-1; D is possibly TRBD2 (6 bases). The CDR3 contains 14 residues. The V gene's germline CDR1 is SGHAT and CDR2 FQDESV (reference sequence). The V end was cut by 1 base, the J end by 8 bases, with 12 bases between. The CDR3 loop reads CASSLGGTGDEQFF. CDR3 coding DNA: TGTGCCAGCAGCTTAGGGGGGACGGGGGATGAGCAGTTCTTC.

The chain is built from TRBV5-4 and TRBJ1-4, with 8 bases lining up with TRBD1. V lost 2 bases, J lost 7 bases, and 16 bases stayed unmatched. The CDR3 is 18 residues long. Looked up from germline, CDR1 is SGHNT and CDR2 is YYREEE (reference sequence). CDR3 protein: CASSLRGSEQGGLEKLFF. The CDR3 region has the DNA TGTGCCAGCAGCTTAAGGGGTTCGGAACAGGGGGGACTTGAAAAACTGTTTTTT. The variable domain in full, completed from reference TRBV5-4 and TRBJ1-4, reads ETGVTQSPTHLIKTRGQQVTLRCSSQSGHNTVSWYQQALGQGPQFIFQYYREEENGRGNFPPRFSGLQFPNYSSELNVNALELDDSALYLCASSLRGSEQGGLEKLFFGSGTQLSVL.

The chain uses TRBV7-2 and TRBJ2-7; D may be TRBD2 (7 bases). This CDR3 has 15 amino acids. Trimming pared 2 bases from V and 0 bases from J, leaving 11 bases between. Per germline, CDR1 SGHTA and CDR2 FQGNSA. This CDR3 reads CASSLWGGPSYEQYF. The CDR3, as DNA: TGTGCCAGCAGCTTATGGGGGGGGCCCTCCTACGAGCAGTACTTC.

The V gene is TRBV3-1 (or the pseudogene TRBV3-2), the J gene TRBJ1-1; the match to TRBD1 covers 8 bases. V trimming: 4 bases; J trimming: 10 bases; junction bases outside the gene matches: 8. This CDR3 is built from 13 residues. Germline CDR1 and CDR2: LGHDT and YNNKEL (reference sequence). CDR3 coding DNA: TGTGCCAGCAGCCGAGAGACAGGGGTTGGAGCTTTCTTT. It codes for CASSRETGVGAFF.

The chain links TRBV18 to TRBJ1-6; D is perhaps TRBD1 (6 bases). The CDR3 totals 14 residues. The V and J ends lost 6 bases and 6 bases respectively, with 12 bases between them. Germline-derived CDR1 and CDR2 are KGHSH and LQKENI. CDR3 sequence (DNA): TGTGCCAGCTCGGTTGGGACATCTAATTCACCCCTCCACTTT. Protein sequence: CASSVGTSNSPLHF.

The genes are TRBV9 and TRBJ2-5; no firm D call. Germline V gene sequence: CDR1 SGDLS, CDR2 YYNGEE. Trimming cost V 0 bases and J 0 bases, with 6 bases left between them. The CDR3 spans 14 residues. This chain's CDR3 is CASSVATNQETQYF. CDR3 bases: TGTGCCAGCAGCGTAGCTACTAACCAAGAGACCCAGTACTTC.

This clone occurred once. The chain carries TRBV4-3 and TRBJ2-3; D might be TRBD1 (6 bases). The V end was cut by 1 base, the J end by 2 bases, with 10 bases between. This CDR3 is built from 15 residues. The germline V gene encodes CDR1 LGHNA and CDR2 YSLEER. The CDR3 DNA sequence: TGCGCCAGCAGCCAAGGGAGGACAGACACAGATACGCAGTATTTT. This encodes CASSQGRTDTDTQYF.

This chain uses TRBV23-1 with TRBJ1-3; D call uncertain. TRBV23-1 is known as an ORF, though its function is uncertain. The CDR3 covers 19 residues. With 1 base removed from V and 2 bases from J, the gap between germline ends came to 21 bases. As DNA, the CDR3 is TGCGCCAGCAGTCAATTACGGCGCCGAAAGCAGTGGCCTGGAAACACCATATATTTT. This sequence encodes CASSQLRRRKQWPGNTIYF.

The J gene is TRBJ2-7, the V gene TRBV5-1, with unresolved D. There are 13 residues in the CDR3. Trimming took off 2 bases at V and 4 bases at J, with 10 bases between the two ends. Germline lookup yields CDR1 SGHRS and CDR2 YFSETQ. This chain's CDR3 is CASSFDLFYEQYF. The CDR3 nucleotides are TGCGCCAGCAGCTTTGACCTATTTTACGAGCAGTACTTC.

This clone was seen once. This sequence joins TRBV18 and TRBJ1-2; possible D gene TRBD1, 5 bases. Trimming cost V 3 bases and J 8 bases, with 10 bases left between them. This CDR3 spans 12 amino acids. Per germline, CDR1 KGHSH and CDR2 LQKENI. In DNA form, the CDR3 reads TGTGCCAGCTCACCCAGGGACGGCGGCTACACCTTC. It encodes CASSPRDGGYTF.

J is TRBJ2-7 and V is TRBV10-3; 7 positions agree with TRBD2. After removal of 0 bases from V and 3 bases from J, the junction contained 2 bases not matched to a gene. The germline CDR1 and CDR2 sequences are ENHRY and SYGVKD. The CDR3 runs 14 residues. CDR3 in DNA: TGTGCCATCAGTGAGTCGGGGAGGGACTACGAGCAGTACTTC. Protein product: CAISESGRDYEQYF.